The clone carrying this T cell receptor beta chain was recorded once. What it recognizes is unknown. Sequencing relied on immunoSEQ assay v3.0, run at survey level. Using immunoSEQ multiplex PCR, the repertoire was profiled, and TCRdb retains in-frame clones only, with some absent. The sample records around 28,000 clones, roughly 86% being singletons. In germline, CDR1 is MGHRA, CDR2 YSYEKL. V lost 3 bases to trimming and J lost 0 bases, with 14 bases between them. The CDR3 length is 16 residues. This record comes from a study of long-term antiretroviral therapy in people with HIV. The overall study: The immediate-ART recommendation dates to 2015, and the earliest samples predate it by about a decade.

Findings and limits, study-wide: Sampling of blood ran from the mid-2000s to the late 2010s, and older ART regimens were possibly in use. HIV repertoires covered narrower CDR3 length ranges than controls did. After ART, diversity increased yet remained lower than transplant donor controls.

This chain links TRBV4-1 with TRBJ1-2, with D possibly matching TRBD1 (5 bases). This sequence originates from a woman in her 30s with HIV. The sample here was unsorted PBMCs, taken 0.8 years after starting antiretroviral therapy. CDR3 sequence (DNA): TGCGCCAGCAGCCAGGTTCAACAGGAAGCTAACTATGGCTACACCTTC. This translates into CASSQVQQEANYGYTF.